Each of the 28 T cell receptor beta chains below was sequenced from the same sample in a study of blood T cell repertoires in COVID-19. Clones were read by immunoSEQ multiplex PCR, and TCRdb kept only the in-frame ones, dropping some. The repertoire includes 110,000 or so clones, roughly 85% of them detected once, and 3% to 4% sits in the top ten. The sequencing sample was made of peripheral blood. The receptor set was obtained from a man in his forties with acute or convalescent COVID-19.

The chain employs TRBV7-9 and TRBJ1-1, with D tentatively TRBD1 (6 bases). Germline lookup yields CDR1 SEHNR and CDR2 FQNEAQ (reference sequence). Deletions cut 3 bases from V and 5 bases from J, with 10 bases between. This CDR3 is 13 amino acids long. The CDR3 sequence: CASSFAGQTEAFF. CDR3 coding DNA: TGTGCCAGCAGCTTCGCCGGACAGACTGAAGCTTTCTTT. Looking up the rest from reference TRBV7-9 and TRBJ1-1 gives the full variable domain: DTGVSQNPRHKITKRGQNVTFRCDPISEHNRLYWYRQTLGQGPEFLTYFQNEAQLEKSRLLSDRFSAERPKGSFSTLEIQRTEQGDSAMYLCASSFAGQTEAFFGQGTRLTVV.

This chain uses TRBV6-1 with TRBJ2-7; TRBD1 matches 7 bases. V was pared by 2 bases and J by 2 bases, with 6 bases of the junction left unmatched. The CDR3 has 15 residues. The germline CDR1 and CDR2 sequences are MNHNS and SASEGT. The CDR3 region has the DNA TGTGCCAGCAGTGAACAGGACAGGAACCCCTACGAGCAGTACTTC. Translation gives CASSEQDRNPYEQYF.

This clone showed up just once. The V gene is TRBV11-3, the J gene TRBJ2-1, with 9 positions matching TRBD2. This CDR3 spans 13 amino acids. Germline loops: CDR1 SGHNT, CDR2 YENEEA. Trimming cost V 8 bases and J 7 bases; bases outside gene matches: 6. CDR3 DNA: TGTGCCAGCCGCGGGGGGGCCGCTAATGAGCAGTTCTTC. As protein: CASRGGAANEQFF.

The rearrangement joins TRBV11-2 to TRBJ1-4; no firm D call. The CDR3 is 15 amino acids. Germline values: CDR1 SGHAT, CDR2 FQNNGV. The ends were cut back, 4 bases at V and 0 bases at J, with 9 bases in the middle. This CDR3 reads CASSWRIATNEKLFF. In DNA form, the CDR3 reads TGTGCCAGCAGCTGGCGGATTGCAACTAATGAAAAACTGTTTTTT.

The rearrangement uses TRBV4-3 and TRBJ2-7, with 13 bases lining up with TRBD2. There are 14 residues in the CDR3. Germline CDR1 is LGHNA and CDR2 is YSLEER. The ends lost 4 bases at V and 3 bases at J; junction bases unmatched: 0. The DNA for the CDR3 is TGCGCCAGCAGCCGGACTAGCGGGGGCTACGAGCAGTACTTC. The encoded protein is CASSRTSGGYEQYF.

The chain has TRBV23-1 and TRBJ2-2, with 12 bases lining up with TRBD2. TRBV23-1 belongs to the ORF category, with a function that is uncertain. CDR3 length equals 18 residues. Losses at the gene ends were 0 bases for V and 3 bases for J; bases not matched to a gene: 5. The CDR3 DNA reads TGCGCCAGCAGTCAATCGGGGGGACTAGCGGGCGACACCGGGGAGCTGTTTTTT. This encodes CASSQSGGLAGDTGELFF.

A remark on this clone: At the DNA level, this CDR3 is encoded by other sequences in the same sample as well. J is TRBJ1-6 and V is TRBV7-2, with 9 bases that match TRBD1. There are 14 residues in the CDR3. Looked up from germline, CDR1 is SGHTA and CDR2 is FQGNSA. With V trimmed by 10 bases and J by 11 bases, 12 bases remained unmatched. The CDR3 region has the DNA TGTGCCACCTATGACAGGGGGGATGGGGCACCCCTCCACTTT. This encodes CATYDRGDGAPLHF.

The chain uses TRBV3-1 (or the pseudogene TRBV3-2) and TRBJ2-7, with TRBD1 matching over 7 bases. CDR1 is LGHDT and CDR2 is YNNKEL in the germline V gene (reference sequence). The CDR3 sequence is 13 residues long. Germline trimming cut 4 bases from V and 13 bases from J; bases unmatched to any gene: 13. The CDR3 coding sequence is TGTGCCAGCAGCCTTGGGCCCCCAGGGACAGCTTACTTC. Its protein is CASSLGPPGTAYF.

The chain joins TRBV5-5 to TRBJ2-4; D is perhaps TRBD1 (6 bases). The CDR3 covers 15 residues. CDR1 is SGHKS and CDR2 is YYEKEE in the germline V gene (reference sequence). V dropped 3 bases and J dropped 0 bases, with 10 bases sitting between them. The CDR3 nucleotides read TGTGCCAGCAGCTCCGGACAGCTAGCCAAAAACATTCAGTACTTC. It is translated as CASSSGQLAKNIQYF.

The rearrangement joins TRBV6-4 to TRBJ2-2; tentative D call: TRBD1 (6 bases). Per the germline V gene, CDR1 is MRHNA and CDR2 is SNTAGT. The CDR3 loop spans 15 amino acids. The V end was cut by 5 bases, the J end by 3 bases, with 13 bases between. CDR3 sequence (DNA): TGTGCCAGCAGTTTACAGGGTTGGGACACCGGGGAGCTGTTTTTT. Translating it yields CASSLQGWDTGELFF.

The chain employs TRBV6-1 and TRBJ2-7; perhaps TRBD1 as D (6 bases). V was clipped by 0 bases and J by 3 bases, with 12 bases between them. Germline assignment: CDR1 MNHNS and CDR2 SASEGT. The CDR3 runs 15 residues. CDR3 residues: CASSEAVGQIYEQYF. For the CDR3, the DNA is TGTGCCAGCAGTGAAGCAGTGGGACAAATCTACGAGCAGTACTTC.

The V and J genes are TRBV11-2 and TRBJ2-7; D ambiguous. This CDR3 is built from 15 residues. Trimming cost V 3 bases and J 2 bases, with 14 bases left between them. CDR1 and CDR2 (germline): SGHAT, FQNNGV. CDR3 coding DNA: TGTGCCAGCAGCTTTGGCTCTTCCGAAACCTACGAGCAGTACTTC. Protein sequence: CASSFGSSETYEQYF.

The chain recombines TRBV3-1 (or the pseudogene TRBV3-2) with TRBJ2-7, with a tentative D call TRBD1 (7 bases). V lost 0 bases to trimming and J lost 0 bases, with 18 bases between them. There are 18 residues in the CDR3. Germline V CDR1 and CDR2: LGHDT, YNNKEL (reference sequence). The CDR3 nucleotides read TGTGCCAGCAGCCAAGAGTGGGAGAGACAGGGACTCTCCTACGAGCAGTACTTC. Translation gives CASSQEWERQGLSYEQYF.

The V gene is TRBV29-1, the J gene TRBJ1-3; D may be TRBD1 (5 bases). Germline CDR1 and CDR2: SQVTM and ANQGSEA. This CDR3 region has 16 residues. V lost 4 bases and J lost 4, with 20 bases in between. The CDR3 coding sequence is TGCAGCGTTGGGGAGGTAGGCAGGGTGTTCGGAAACACCATATATTTT. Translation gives CSVGEVGRVFGNTIYF.

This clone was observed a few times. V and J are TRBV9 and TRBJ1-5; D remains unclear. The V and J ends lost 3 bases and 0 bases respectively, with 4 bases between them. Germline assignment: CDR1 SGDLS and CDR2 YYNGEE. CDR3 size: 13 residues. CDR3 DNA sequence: TGTGCCAGCAGCGCTTATAGCAATCAGCCCCAGCATTTT. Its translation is CASSAYSNQPQHF.

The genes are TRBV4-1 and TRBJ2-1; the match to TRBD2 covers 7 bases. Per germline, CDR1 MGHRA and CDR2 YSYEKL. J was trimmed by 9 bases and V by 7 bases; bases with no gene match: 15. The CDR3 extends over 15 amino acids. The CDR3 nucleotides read TGCGCCAGCAAAGATATTGGCGGGGGAACGGTTGAGCAGTTCTTC. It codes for CASKDIGGGTVEQFF.

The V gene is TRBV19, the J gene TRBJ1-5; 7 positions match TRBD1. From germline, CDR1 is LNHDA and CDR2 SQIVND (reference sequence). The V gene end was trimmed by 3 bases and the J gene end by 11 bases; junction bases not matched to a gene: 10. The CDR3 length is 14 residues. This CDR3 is CASSMNGGQEAQHF. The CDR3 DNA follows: TGTGCCAGTAGTATGAATGGCGGACAGGAGGCCCAGCATTTT.

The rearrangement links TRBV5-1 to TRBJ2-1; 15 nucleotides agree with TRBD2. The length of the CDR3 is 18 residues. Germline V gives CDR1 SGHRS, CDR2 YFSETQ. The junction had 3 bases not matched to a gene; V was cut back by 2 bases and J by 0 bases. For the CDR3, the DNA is TGCGCCAGCAGCTTCCCGGGACTAGCGGGGGGCTCCTACAATGAGCAGTTCTTC. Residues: CASSFPGLAGGSYNEQFF. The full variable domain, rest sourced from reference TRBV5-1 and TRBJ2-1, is KAGVTQTPRYLIKTRGQQVTLSCSPISGHRSVSWYQQTPGQGLQFLFEYFSETQRNKGNFPGRFSGRQFSNSRSEMNVSTLELGDSALYLCASSFPGLAGGSYNEQFFGPGTRLTVL.

As DNA, the CDR3 is TGTGCCAGCAGCTTGGCACTGTCCACAGGGGTGACCAAAAACATTCAGTACTTC. Encoded protein: CASSLALSTGVTKNIQYF. The rearrangement uses TRBV5-5 and TRBJ2-4, with 7 bases identical to TRBD1. Germline CDR1 is SGHKS and CDR2 is YYEKEE (reference sequence). This CDR3 comprises 18 residues. With 0 bases clipped from V and 2 bases from J, the junction kept 11 bases outside the gene matches.

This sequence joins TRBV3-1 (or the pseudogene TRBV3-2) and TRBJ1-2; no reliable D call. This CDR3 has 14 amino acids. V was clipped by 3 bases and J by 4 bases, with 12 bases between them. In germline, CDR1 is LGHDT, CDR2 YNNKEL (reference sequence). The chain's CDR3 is CASSQAVSGYGYTF. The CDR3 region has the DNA TGTGCCAGCAGCCAGGCGGTGAGTGGCTATGGCTACACCTTC.

The CDR3 DNA is TGTGCCAGCAGCCGTGGGGGCGACTATGGCTACACCTTC. It yields the protein CASSRGGDYGYTF. The chain combines TRBV6-5 with TRBJ1-2; D is perhaps TRBD1 (6 bases). In germline, CDR1 is MNHEY, CDR2 SVGAGI. The CDR3 length is 13 residues. The V end was cut by 6 bases, the J end by 3 bases, with 11 bases between.

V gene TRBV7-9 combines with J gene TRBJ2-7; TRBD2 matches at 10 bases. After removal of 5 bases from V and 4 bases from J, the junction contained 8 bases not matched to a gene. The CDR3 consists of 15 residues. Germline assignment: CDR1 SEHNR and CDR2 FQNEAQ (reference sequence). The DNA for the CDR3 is TGTGCCAGCAGCCGAGGGACTAGCGTCGGGTACGAGCAGTACTTC. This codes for CASSRGTSVGYEQYF.

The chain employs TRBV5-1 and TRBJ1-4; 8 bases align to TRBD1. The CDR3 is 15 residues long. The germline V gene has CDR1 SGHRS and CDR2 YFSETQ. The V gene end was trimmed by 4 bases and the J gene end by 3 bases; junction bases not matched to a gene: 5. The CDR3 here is CASSQGAAANEKLFF. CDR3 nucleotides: TGCGCCAGCAGCCAGGGGGCGGCGGCTAATGAAAAACTGTTTTTT.

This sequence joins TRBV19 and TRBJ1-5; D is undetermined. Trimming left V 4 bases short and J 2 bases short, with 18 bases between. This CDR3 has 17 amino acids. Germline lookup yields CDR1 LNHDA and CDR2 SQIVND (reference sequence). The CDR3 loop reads CASSTVPPSTGNQPQHF. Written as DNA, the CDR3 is TGTGCCAGTAGTACCGTGCCACCGAGCACAGGCAATCAGCCCCAGCATTTT.

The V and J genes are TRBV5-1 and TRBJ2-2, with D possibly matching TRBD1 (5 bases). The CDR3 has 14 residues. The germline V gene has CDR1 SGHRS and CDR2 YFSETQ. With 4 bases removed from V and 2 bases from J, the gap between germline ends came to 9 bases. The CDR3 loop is CASSTDINTGELFF. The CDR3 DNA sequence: TGCGCCAGCAGCACGGACATCAACACCGGGGAGCTGTTTTTT.

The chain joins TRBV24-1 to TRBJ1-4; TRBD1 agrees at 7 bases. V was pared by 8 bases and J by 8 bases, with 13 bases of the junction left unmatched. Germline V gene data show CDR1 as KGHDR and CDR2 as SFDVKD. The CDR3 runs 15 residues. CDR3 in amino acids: CATTQKGAEREKLFF. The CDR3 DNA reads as TGTGCCACCACCCAAAAGGGGGCAGAGCGGGAAAAACTGTTTTTT.

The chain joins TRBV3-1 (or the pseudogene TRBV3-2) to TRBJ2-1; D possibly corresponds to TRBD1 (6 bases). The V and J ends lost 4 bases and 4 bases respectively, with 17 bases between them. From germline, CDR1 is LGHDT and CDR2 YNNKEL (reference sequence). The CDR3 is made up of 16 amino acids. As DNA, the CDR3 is TGTGCCAGCAGCCCCAGGACAATGGGGGCATACAATGAGCAGTTCTTC. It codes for CASSPRTMGAYNEQFF.

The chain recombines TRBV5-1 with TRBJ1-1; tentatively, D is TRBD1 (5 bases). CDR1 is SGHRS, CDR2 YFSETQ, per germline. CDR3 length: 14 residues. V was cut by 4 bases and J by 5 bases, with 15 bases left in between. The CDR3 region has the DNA TGCGCCAGCAGCCCTAGTGCCCAGGGAACTGAAGCTTTCTTT. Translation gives CASSPSAQGTEAFF.